A selection of T cell receptor beta chains follows, all from one sample in a study of blood T cells in healthy people across ages. TCRdb fed the 5' RACE reads into MiXCR, producing one record per CDR3 protein. The table shows about 640,000 distinct CDR3 sequences, with approximately 40% occurring only once. Sequencing input: blood. The receptors stem from an elderly man in good health. The CDR3 runs from the conserved cysteine through the conserved F or W. Each record gives: J gene, D gene, clone size, V gene, CDR3 protein, CDR3 DNA. D genes are given only for firm matches. The listing skips clone size in some rows; elsewhere it reads once, few, many or a size class.

j_gene: TRBJ2-7; d_gene: TRBD2; abundance: -; v_gene: TRBV7-9; CDR3aa: CASSLSRTIFLPGRDEQYF; CDR3nt: TGTGCCAGCAGCTTATCCCGGACGATTTTTCTACCAGGGAGGGACGAGCAGTACTTC
j_gene: TRBJ2-5; d_gene: -; abundance: -; v_gene: TRBV2; CDR3aa: CASSMSSGLQETQYF; CDR3nt: TGTGCCAGCAGCATGAGTTCGGGGCTCCAAGAGACCCAGTACTTC
j_gene: TRBJ2-5; d_gene: -; abundance: few; v_gene: TRBV5-5; CDR3aa: CASSLVTIPQETQYF; CDR3nt: TGTGCCAGCAGCTTGGTAACTATACCTCAAGAGACCCAGTACTTC
j_gene: TRBJ2-5; d_gene: -; abundance: many; v_gene: TRBV7-2; CDR3aa: CASSLVPGAEETQYF; CDR3nt: TGTGCCAGCAGCTTAGTTCCAGGGGCGGAAGAGACCCAGTACTTC
j_gene: TRBJ1-2; d_gene: -; abundance: -; v_gene: TRBV6-5; CDR3aa: CASSEQAPNHGYTF; CDR3nt: TGTGCCAGCAGCGAACAAGCCCCTAACCATGGCTACACCTTC
j_gene: TRBJ1-1; d_gene: -; abundance: -; v_gene: TRBV29-1; CDR3aa: CSVYQELNTEAFF; CDR3nt: TGCAGCGTTTATCAGGAATTGAACACTGAAGCTTTCTTT
j_gene: TRBJ1-6; d_gene: -; abundance: few; v_gene: TRBV7-8; CDR3aa: CASRGSSYNSPLHF; CDR3nt: TGTGCCAGCAGAGGAAGCTCCTATAATTCACCCCTCCACTTT
j_gene: TRBJ2-1; d_gene: TRBD2; abundance: many; v_gene: TRBV29-1; CDR3aa: CSALTSGSSYNEQFF; CDR3nt: TGCAGCGCCCTGACTAGCGGTAGCTCCTACAATGAGCAGTTCTTC
j_gene: TRBJ2-1; d_gene: TRBD2; abundance: -; v_gene: TRBV5-1; CDR3aa: CASSLQREAYNEQFF; CDR3nt: TGCGCCAGCAGCTTGCAACGGGAGGCTTACAATGAGCAGTTCTTC
j_gene: TRBJ2-5; d_gene: -; abundance: -; v_gene: TRBV14; CDR3aa: CASSQVGGCNVYF; CDR3nt: TGTGCCAGCAGCCAAGTAGGAGGGTGTAACGTGTACTTC
j_gene: TRBJ2-6; d_gene: TRBD1; abundance: few; v_gene: TRBV7-3; CDR3aa: CASSPRQGESSGANVLTF; CDR3nt: TGTGCCAGCAGCCCTCGACAGGGGGAGAGCTCTGGGGCCAACGTCCTGACTTTC
j_gene: TRBJ2-5; d_gene: -; abundance: -; v_gene: TRBV20-1; CDR3aa: CSASPGTIGTQYF; CDR3nt: TGCAGTGCTAGTCCAGGGACCATCGGGACCCAGTACTTC
j_gene: TRBJ2-5; d_gene: -; abundance: many; v_gene: TRBV7-2; CDR3aa: CASSLDWAQGKETQYF; CDR3nt: TGTGCCAGCAGCTTAGATTGGGCACAGGGTAAAGAGACCCAGTACTTC
j_gene: TRBJ2-5; d_gene: TRBD1; abundance: many; v_gene: TRBV28; CDR3aa: CASTPSGTGGEETQYF; CDR3nt: TGTGCCAGCACCCCCTCGGGGACAGGGGGAGAAGAGACCCAGTACTTC
j_gene: TRBJ2-1; d_gene: TRBD2; abundance: few; v_gene: TRBV6-1; CDR3aa: CASSVLAGERHEQFF; CDR3nt: TGTGCCAGCAGTGTACTAGCGGGAGAGCGGCATGAGCAGTTCTTC
j_gene: TRBJ1-1; d_gene: TRBD1; abundance: -; v_gene: TRBV20-1; CDR3aa: CSGNDRVATEAFF; CDR3nt: TGCAGTGGGAATGACAGGGTAGCCACTGAAGCTTTCTTT
j_gene: TRBJ2-3; d_gene: -; abundance: few; v_gene: TRBV11-2; CDR3aa: CASSLSPERTDTQYF; CDR3nt: TGTGCCAGCAGCTTAAGTCCCGAGCGGACAGATACGCAGTATTTT
j_gene: TRBJ2-2; d_gene: -; abundance: -; v_gene: TRBV27; CDR3aa: CASSFRTGAYGELFF; CDR3nt: TGTGCCAGCAGTTTCCGGACCGGGGCGTACGGGGAGCTGTTTTTT
j_gene: TRBJ2-7; d_gene: TRBD1; abundance: few; v_gene: TRBV27; CDR3aa: CASSPGTGEEQYF; CDR3nt: TGTGCCAGCAGTCCTGGGACAGGGGAAGAGCAGTACTTC
j_gene: TRBJ1-2; d_gene: -; abundance: few; v_gene: TRBV7-9; CDR3aa: CASSLGGRTTGYTF; CDR3nt: TGTGCCAGCAGCTTAGGGGGTCGGACAACAGGCTACACCTTC
j_gene: TRBJ2-7; d_gene: TRBD1; abundance: few; v_gene: TRBV28; CDR3aa: CASSLPLTTGSEQYF; CDR3nt: TGTGCCAGCAGTTTACCGTTGACGACAGGGAGCGAGCAGTACTTC
j_gene: TRBJ2-3; d_gene: TRBD1; abundance: -; v_gene: TRBV12-3/TRBV12-4; CDR3aa: CASSPGTGWGDTQYF; CDR3nt: TGTGCCAGCAGTCCCGGGACAGGCTGGGGAGATACGCAGTATTTT
j_gene: TRBJ2-1; d_gene: -; abundance: few; v_gene: TRBV7-3; CDR3aa: CASSQEQGRNEQFF; CDR3nt: TGTGCCAGCAGCCAAGAACAGGGACGGAATGAGCAGTTCTTC
j_gene: TRBJ1-5; d_gene: -; abundance: -; v_gene: TRBV29-1; CDR3aa: CSVRNLSSNQPQHF; CDR3nt: TGCAGCGTTAGGAACCTGTCAAGCAATCAGCCCCAGCATTTT
j_gene: TRBJ2-5; d_gene: TRBD2; abundance: -; v_gene: TRBV28; CDR3aa: CASSTQRSRLALPDSQETQYF; CDR3nt: TGTGCCAGCAGTACCCAAAGGTCCCGACTAGCTCTCCCAGATAGCCAAGAGACCCAGTACTTC
j_gene: TRBJ2-3; d_gene: TRBD2; abundance: few; v_gene: TRBV12-3/TRBV12-4; CDR3aa: CASSLHGSGSPGTQYF; CDR3nt: TGTGCCAGCAGCCTACACGGGAGCGGGAGCCCCGGGACGCAGTATTTT
j_gene: TRBJ2-5; d_gene: -; abundance: few; v_gene: TRBV29-1; CDR3aa: CSVVPGEGIQGTQYF; CDR3nt: TGCAGCGTTGTGCCAGGGGAGGGTATCCAAGGGACCCAGTACTTC
j_gene: TRBJ2-1; d_gene: TRBD1; abundance: few; v_gene: TRBV28; CDR3aa: CASRRQGFYNEQFF; CDR3nt: TGTGCCAGCAGAAGACAGGGGTTCTACAATGAGCAGTTCTTC
j_gene: TRBJ2-5; d_gene: TRBD2; abundance: few; v_gene: TRBV11-2; CDR3aa: CASSLRSLGTSGRQETQYF; CDR3nt: TGTGCCAGCAGCTTAAGGTCGTTAGGGACTAGCGGGAGGCAAGAGACCCAGTACTTC
j_gene: TRBJ1-5; d_gene: -; abundance: -; v_gene: TRBV12-3/TRBV12-4; CDR3aa: CASSAPRGEGLPQPQHF; CDR3nt: TGTGCCAGCAGTGCGCCCCGAGGGGAGGGCTTGCCTCAGCCCCAGCATTTT
j_gene: TRBJ2-5; d_gene: -; abundance: -; v_gene: TRBV5-1; CDR3aa: CASSRDSWETQYF; CDR3nt: TGCGCCAGCAGCCGGGATTCTTGGGAGACCCAGTACTTC